Listed below are T cell receptor beta chains from one sample, sequenced in a study of T cell responses to AZD1222 COVID-19 vaccine. Produced via immunoSEQ multiplex PCR; TCRdb's table is partial and in-frame only. This sample has about 190,000 clones, with more than 80% found just once. This sample comprised peripheral blood, obtained 28 days after the second dose of the MenACWY control vaccine. All receptors derive from an adult who received the MenACWY meningococcal vaccine as a control. The CDR3 runs from the conserved cysteine through the conserved F or W. Each record gives: clone size, V gene, D gene, J gene, CDR3 protein, CDR3 DNA. A D gene is named only where the DNA matches it firmly. A clone size is listed for some rows: how often the clone was seen (once, few, many), or a class if it is expanded.

.	TRBV6-1	.	TRBJ2-5	CASSEVRETQYF	TGTGCCAGCAGTGAGGTGAGGGAGACCCAGTACTTC
.	TRBV2	TRBD1	TRBJ1-2	CASRVGRGDYGYTF	TGTGCCAGCAGGGTGGGCAGGGGGGACTATGGCTACACCTTC
once	TRBV3-1/TRBV3-2	TRBD2	TRBJ2-3	CASSQARTSGRTDTQYF	TGTGCCAGCAGCCAAGCGCGGACTAGCGGAAGGACAGATACGCAGTATTTT
.	TRBV15	TRBD2	TRBJ2-1	CATSPSTPTSGRAAEQFF	TGTGCCACCAGCCCTTCCACACCGACTAGCGGGAGGGCCGCTGAGCAGTTCTTC
.	TRBV5-1	.	TRBJ2-1	CASSLGASSRHEQFF	TGCGCCAGCAGCTTGGGGGCTAGCTCTCGTCATGAGCAGTTCTTC
.	TRBV7-6	TRBD2	TRBJ2-3	CASSSTSGSRDTQYF	TGTGCCAGCAGCTCGACTAGCGGGAGTCGGGATACGCAGTATTTT
.	TRBV6-1	TRBD2	TRBJ2-1	CASTHGSGSYNEQFF	TGTGCCAGCACCCATGGTAGCGGGTCCTACAATGAGCAGTTCTTC
.	TRBV7-9	TRBD1	TRBJ1-4	CASSLERGQLGEKLFF	TGTGCCAGCAGTCTCGAAAGGGGGCAACTAGGTGAAAAACTGTTTTTT
.	TRBV15	.	TRBJ2-5	CATSRDPGQETQYF	TGTGCCACCAGCAGAGATCCAGGACAAGAGACCCAGTACTTC
once	TRBV19	TRBD1	TRBJ1-4	CASSVPGGTNEKLFF	TGTGCCAGTAGTGTCCCAGGGGGAACTAATGAAAAACTGTTTTTT
.	TRBV9	TRBD2	TRBJ2-3	CASSAPSGMVTQYF	TGTGCCAGCAGCGCACCAAGCGGGATGGTTACGCAGTATTTT
.	TRBV7-2	.	TRBJ1-2	CASSPAVSYGYTF	TGTGCCAGCAGCCCCGCGGTTAGCTATGGCTACACCTTC
once	TRBV7-6	.	TRBJ1-4	CASSLRRATNEKLFF	TGTGCCAGCAGCTTAAGGAGGGCAACTAATGAAAAACTGTTTTTT
.	TRBV6-1	TRBD2	TRBJ2-3	CASSDLTSGAGDTQYF	TGTGCCAGCAGTGACCTGACTAGCGGGGCGGGAGATACGCAGTATTTT
.	TRBV4-1	.	TRBJ1-6	CASSQGFIGYNSPLHF	TGCGCCAGCAGCCAGGGCTTCATCGGCTACAATTCACCCCTCCACTTT
.	TRBV7-9	.	TRBJ1-3	CASSLTVGNTIYF	TGTGCCAGCAGCTTGACAGTTGGAAACACCATATATTTT
.	TRBV6-4	.	TRBJ1-2	CASSDPGFSGGYTF	TGTGCCAGCAGTGACCCTGGGTTTTCTGGTGGCTACACCTTC
.	TRBV4-2	TRBD1	TRBJ2-1	CASSQEWTGGYNEQFF	TGTGCCAGCAGCCAAGAATGGACAGGGGGCTACAATGAGCAGTTCTTC
.	TRBV30	.	TRBJ2-1	CARRAQRWNEQFF	TGTGCTCGGAGGGCTCAACGGTGGAATGAGCAGTTCTTC
.	TRBV28	.	TRBJ1-2	CASSTAGIYGYTF	TGTGCCAGCAGTACCGCAGGGATCTATGGCTACACCTTC
.	TRBV27	.	TRBJ1-5	CASSYGGVTGNQPQHF	TGTGCCAGCAGTTATGGGGGCGTTACGGGCAATCAGCCCCAGCATTTT
.	TRBV18	TRBD2	TRBJ2-7	CASSPRGGLAGVGYEQYF	TGTGCCAGCTCACCAAGGGGGGGACTAGCGGGAGTAGGCTACGAGCAGTACTTC
.	TRBV7-3	TRBD2	TRBJ2-1	CASSLLGLAGEQFF	TGTGCCAGCAGCTTATTGGGACTAGCGGGAGAACAGTTCTTC
.	TRBV2	.	TRBJ1-1	CASSELGGGNTEAFF	TGTGCCAGCAGTGAACTAGGCGGAGGGAACACTGAAGCTTTCTTT
.	TRBV11-2	.	TRBJ2-7	CASSLGTSVQYF	TGTGCCAGCAGCTTAGGGACGTCGGTGCAGTACTTC
.	TRBV7-9	.	TRBJ2-7	CASSPRTAQYEQYF	TGTGCCAGCAGCCCGAGGACAGCCCAGTACGAGCAGTACTTC
.	TRBV11-3	TRBD2	TRBJ2-2	CASSLVSGSSPGELFF	TGTGCCAGCAGCTTAGTTAGCGGGAGCTCCCCCGGGGAGCTGTTTTTT
.	TRBV12-3/TRBV12-4	.	TRBJ1-4	CASSYGNEKLFF	TGTGCCAGCAGTTACGGCAATGAAAAACTGTTTTTT
once	TRBV19	.	TRBJ1-2	CASSTLIDSFGYTF	TGTGCCAGTAGTACTTTGATCGACAGCTTTGGCTACACCTTC
.	TRBV4-1	.	TRBJ2-1	CASSQEQLEKREFF	TGCGCCAGCAGCCAAGAGCAACTTGAGAAAAGAGAGTTCTTC
.	TRBV7-4	TRBD1	TRBJ1-3	CASSKDRRNTIYF	TGTGCCAGCAGCAAGGACAGGAGGAACACCATATATTTT
.	TRBV10-3	TRBD2	TRBJ2-1	CAISGAGGFNEQFF	TGTGCCATCAGTGGAGCGGGAGGGTTCAATGAGCAGTTCTTC
.	TRBV6-2/TRBV6-3	TRBD2	TRBJ2-1	CASSQTSGSFDEQFF	TGTGCCAGCAGTCAGACTAGCGGGAGTTTCGATGAGCAGTTCTTC
.	TRBV25-1	.	TRBJ1-6	CASSPLQGWNSPLHF	TGTGCCAGCAGTCCATTACAGGGATGGAATTCACCCCTCCACTTT
.	TRBV27	.	TRBJ1-6	CASSFLTRRQTAYSPLHF	TGTGCCAGCAGTTTCCTCACACGCCGACAGACAGCCTATTCACCCCTCCACTTT
.	TRBV18	.	TRBJ1-2	CASLEAGKSIGGYTF	TGTGCCAGCTTAGAGGCGGGAAAGTCGATCGGTGGCTACACCTTC
.	TRBV5-4	TRBD2	TRBJ2-4	CASSLVGGLAGGNIQYF	TGTGCCAGCAGCTTGGTGGGAGGACTAGCGGGAGGTAACATTCAGTACTTC
.	TRBV5-1	TRBD2	TRBJ2-3	CASSAGLARTDTQYF	TGCGCCAGCAGCGCGGGACTAGCGCGCACAGATACGCAGTATTTT
.	TRBV30	TRBD2	TRBJ2-3	CASQASAGSTTDTQYF	TGTGCCTCCCAGGCTTCAGCGGGATCTACCACAGATACGCAGTATTTT
few	TRBV14	.	TRBJ1-1	CASSQVAGTEAFF	TGTGCCAGCAGCCAAGTCGCGGGCACTGAAGCTTTCTTT
.	TRBV11-2	TRBD1	TRBJ2-1	CASSSRTGGNEQFF	TGTGCCAGCAGCTCCCGGACAGGAGGCAATGAGCAGTTCTTC
.	TRBV4-3	.	TRBJ2-2	CASSQGFRGANTGELFF	TGCGCCAGCAGCCAAGGGTTTCGGGGCGCGAACACCGGGGAGCTGTTTTTT
.	TRBV6-5	.	TRBJ2-3	CASIPLGVDTQYF	TGTGCCAGCATCCCCCTGGGGGTAGATACGCAGTATTTT
.	TRBV7-9	TRBD1	TRBJ1-1	CASSPLLGGADTEAFF	TGTGCCAGCAGCCCATTATTAGGGGGCGCGGACACTGAAGCTTTCTTT
.	TRBV6-5	.	TRBJ1-1	CASRGGKTEAFF	TGTGCCAGCAGGGGCGGTAAAACTGAAGCTTTCTTT
.	TRBV27	.	TRBJ1-6	CASSLGGSSYNSPLHF	TGTGCCAGCAGTTTGGGGGGGAGCTCCTATAATTCACCCCTCCACTTT
.	TRBV30	TRBD2	TRBJ2-1	CAWSSLAGVGDNEQFF	TGTGCCTGGAGTTCCCTAGCGGGAGTTGGGGACAATGAGCAGTTCTTC
.	TRBV6-6	.	TRBJ1-2	CASSGGRVGGYTF	TGTGCCAGCAGTGGGGGCAGGGTTGGCGGCTACACCTTC
.	TRBV28	.	TRBJ2-7	CASGGLSYEQYF	TGTGCCAGTGGAGGTTTATCCTACGAGCAGTACTTC
.	TRBV24-1	TRBD1	TRBJ1-2	CATSDRGQGGYTF	TGTGCCACTTCGGACAGGGGGCAGGGTGGCTACACCTTC
.	TRBV3-1/TRBV3-2	.	TRBJ1-2	CASSIGQIEGGYTF	TGTGCCAGCAGCATTGGACAGATCGAGGGTGGCTACACCTTC
.	TRBV28	TRBD1	TRBJ1-2	CASSQDRVQAGYTF	TGTGCCAGCAGCCAAGACAGGGTTCAGGCTGGCTACACCTTC
.	TRBV7-8	.	TRBJ2-3	CASSPGPNLDTQYF	TGTGCCAGCAGCCCGGGACCGAACCTGGATACGCAGTATTTT
.	TRBV30	.	TRBJ2-1	CAWSVGGVKDEQFF	TGTGCCTGGAGTGTAGGTGGGGTTAAAGATGAGCAGTTCTTC
.	TRBV4-2	TRBD1	TRBJ1-5	CASSQTGAGYANQPQHF	TGTGCCAGCAGCCAGACAGGGGCAGGGTATGCCAATCAGCCCCAGCATTTT
.	TRBV11-2	.	TRBJ2-7	CASSFLYEQYF	TGTGCCAGCAGCTTCCTCTACGAGCAGTACTTC
.	TRBV28	.	TRBJ2-2	CASSWGLLNTGELFF	TGTGCCAGCAGCTGGGGGCTGTTGAACACCGGGGAGCTGTTTTTT
few	TRBV19	.	TRBJ1-2	CASRDQGREGYTF	TGTGCCAGTAGGGACCAGGGGCGGGAAGGCTACACCTTC
.	TRBV11-2	TRBD2	TRBJ2-5	CASRRAGADETQYF	TGTGCCAGCAGACGAGCGGGAGCAGATGAGACCCAGTACTTC
.	TRBV7-8	TRBD2	TRBJ2-3	CASSHLAGADTQYF	TGTGCCAGCAGCCATCTAGCGGGAGCAGATACGCAGTATTTT